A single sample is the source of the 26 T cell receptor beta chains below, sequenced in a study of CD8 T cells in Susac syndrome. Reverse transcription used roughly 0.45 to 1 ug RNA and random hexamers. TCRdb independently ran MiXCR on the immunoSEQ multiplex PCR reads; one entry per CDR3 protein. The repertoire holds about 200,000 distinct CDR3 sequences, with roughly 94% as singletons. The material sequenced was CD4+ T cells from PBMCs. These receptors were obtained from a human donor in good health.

In DNA, the CDR3 is TGCGCCAGCAGCCAAGATACAGCGAGCGGTTCGGCCTACGAGCAGTACTTC. This translates into CASSQDTASGSAYEQYF. The gene calls are TRBV4-3 and TRBJ2-7; TRBD2 might be the D (5 bases). Trimming left V 0 bases short and J 2 bases short, with 17 bases between. The CDR3 covers 17 residues. CDR1 and CDR2 from the germline V gene are LGHNA and YSLEER.

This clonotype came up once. The CDR3 DNA follows: TGTGCCAGCAGCCCCGGACTAGCGGGGACCTACAATGAGCAGTTCTTC. Encoded protein: CASSPGLAGTYNEQFF. The genes are TRBV5-4 and TRBJ2-1; 12 bases are a match to TRBD2. This CDR3 spans 16 amino acids. Per germline, CDR1 SGHNT and CDR2 YYREEE (reference sequence). The V and J ends lost 4 bases and 2 bases, in that order; junction bases with no gene match: 4.

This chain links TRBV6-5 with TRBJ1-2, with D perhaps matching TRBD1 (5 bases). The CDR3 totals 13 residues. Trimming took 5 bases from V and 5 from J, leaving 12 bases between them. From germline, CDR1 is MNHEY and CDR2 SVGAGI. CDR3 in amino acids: CASSPDTLYGYTF. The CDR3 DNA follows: TGTGCCAGCAGTCCGGACACTCTATATGGCTACACCTTC.

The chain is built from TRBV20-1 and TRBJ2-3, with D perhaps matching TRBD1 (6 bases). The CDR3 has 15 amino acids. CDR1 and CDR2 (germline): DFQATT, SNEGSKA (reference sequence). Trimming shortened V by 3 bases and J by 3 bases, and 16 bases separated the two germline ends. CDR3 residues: CSARAQGIGTDTQYF. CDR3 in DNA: TGCAGTGCTAGGGCCCAGGGGATAGGAACAGATACGCAGTATTTT.

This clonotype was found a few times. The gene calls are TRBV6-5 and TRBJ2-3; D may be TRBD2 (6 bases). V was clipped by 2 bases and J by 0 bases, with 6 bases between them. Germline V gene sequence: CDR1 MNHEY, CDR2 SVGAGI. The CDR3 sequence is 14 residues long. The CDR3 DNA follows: TGTGCCAGCAGTTACGGGGGGAGCACAGATACGCAGTATTTT. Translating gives CASSYGGSTDTQYF.

The CDR3 DNA reads TGTGCCAGTAGTCCCGGACAGGTCCAAGAGACCCAGTACTTC. The encoded protein is CASSPGQVQETQYF. The rearrangement uses TRBV19 and TRBJ2-5; 7 bases are shared with TRBD1. This CDR3 spans 14 amino acids. V dropped 5 bases and J dropped 1; count of bases not matched to a gene: 4. In germline, CDR1 is LNHDA, CDR2 SQIVND (reference sequence).

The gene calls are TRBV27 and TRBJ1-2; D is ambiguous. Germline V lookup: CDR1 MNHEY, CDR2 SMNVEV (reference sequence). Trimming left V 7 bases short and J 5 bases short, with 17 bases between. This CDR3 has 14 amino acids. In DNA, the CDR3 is TGTGCCAGCACCCCCCGCGGCAGATCGTATGGCTACACCTTC. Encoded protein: CASTPRGRSYGYTF.

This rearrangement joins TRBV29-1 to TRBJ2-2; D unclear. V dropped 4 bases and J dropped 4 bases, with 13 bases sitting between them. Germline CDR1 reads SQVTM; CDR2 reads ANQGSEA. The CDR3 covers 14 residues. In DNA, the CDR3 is TGCAGCGTTGGGAAGGTTTTAGGCACCGGGGAGCTGTTTTTT. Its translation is CSVGKVLGTGELFF.

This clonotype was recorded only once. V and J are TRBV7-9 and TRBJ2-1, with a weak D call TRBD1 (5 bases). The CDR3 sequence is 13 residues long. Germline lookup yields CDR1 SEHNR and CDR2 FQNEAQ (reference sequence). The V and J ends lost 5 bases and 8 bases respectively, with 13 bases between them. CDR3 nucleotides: TGTGCCAGCAGCACGGACATTTTCGATGAGCAGTTCTTC. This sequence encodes CASSTDIFDEQFF.

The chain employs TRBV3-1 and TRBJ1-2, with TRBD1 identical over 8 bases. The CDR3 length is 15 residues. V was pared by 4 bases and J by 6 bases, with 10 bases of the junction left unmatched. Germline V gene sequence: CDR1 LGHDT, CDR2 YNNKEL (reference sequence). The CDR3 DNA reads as TGTGCCAGCAGCCCACGACAGGGGAACCGGAATGGCTACACCTTC. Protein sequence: CASSPRQGNRNGYTF.

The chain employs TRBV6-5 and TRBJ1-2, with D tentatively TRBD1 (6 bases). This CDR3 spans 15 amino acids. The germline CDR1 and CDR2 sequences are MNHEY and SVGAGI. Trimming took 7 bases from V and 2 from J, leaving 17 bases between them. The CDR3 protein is CASTRSLRGNYGYTF. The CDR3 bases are TGTGCCAGCACCAGATCTTTGAGGGGGAACTATGGCTACACCTTC.

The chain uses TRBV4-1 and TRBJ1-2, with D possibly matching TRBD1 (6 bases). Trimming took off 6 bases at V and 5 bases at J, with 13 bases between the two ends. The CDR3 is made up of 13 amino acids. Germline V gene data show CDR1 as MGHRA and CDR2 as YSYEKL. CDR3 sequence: CASRQGPRYGYTF. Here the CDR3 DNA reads TGCGCCAGCAGACAGGGCCCGAGGTATGGCTACACCTTC.

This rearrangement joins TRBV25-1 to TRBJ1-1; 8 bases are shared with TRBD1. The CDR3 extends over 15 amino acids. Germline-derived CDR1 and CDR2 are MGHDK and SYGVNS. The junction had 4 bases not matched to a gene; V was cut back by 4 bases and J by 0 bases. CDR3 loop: CASSGTGRLNTEAFF. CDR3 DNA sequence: TGTGCCAGCAGTGGGACAGGGAGGTTGAACACTGAAGCTTTCTTT.

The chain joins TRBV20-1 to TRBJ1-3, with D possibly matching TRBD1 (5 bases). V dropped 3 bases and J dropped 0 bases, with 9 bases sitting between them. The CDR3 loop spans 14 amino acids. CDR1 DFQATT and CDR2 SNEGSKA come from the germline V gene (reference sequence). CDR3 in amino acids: CSASSGNSGNTIYF. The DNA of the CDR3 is TGCAGTGCTAGCTCAGGGAACTCTGGAAACACCATATATTTT.

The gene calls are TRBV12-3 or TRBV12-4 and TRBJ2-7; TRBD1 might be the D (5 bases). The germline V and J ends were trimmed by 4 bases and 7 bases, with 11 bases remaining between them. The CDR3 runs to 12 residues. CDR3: CASSSRVGEQYF. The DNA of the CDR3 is TGTGCCAGCAGTTCCAGGGTTGGAGAGCAGTACTTC.

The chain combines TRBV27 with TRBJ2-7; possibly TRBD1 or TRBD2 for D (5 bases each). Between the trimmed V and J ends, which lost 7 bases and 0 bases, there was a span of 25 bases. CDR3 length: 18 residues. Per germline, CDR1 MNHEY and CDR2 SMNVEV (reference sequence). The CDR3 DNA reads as TGTGCCAGCACCTTCACGGGGCCCCCGGGCAGCTGCTCCTACGAGCAGTACGTC. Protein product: CASTFTGPPGSCSYEQYV.

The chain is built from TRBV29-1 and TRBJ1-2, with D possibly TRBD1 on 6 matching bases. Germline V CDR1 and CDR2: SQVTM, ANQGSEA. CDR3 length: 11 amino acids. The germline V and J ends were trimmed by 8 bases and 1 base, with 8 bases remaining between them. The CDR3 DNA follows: TGCAGCTTAGGGGGTAACTATGGCTACACCTTC. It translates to CSLGGNYGYTF.

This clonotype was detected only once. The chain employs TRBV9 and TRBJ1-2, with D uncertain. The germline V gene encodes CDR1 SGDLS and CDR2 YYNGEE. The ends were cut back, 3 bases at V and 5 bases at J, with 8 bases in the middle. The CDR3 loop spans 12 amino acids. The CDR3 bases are TGTGCCAGCAGCGGGACGGAATATGGCTACACCTTC. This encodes CASSGTEYGYTF.

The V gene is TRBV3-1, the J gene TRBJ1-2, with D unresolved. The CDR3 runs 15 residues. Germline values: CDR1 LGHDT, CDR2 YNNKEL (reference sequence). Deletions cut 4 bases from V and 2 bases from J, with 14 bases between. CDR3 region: CASSLSSTGNYGYTF. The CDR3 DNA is TGTGCCAGCAGCCTTAGCTCTACGGGGAACTATGGCTACACCTTC.

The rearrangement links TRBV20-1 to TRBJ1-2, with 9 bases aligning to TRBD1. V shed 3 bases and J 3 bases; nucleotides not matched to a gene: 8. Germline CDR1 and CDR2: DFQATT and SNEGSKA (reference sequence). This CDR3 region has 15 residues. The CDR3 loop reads CSASLSGQGYYGYTF. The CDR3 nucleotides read TGCAGTGCTAGTTTATCGGGACAGGGATACTATGGCTACACCTTC.

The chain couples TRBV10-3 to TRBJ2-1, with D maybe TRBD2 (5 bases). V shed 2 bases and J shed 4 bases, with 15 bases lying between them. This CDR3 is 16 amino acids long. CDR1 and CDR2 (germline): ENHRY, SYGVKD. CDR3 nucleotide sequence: TGTGCCATCAGTGAGGTTAGAGGGCTATGGTACAATGAGCAGTTCTTC. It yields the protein CAISEVRGLWYNEQFF.

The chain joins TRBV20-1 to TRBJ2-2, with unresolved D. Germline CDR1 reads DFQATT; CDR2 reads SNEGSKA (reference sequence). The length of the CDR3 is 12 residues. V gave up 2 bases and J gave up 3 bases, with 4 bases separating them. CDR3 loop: CSARLYTGELFF. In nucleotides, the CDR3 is TGCAGTGCTAGACTATACACCGGGGAGCTGTTTTTT.

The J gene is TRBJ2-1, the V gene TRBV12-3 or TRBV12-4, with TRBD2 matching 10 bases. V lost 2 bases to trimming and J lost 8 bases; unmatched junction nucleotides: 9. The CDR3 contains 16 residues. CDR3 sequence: CASSLNPSGSPYEQFF. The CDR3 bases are TGTGCCAGCAGTTTAAACCCTAGCGGGAGTCCTTATGAGCAGTTCTTC.

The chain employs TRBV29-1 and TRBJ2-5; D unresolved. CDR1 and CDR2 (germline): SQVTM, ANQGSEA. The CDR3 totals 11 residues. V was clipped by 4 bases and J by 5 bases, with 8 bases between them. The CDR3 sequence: CSVGYGETQYF. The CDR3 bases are TGCAGCGTTGGATACGGGGAGACCCAGTACTTC.

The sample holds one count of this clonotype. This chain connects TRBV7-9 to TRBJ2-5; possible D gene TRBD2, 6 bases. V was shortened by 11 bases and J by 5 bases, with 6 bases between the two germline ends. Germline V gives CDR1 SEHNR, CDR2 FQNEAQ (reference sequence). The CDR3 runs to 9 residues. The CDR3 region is CAGGETQYF. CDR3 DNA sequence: TGTGCCGGGGGGGAGACCCAGTACTTC. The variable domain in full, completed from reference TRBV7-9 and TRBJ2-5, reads DTGVSQNPRHKITKRGQNVTFRCDPISEHNRLYWYRQTLGQGPEFLTYFQNEAQLEKSRLLSDRFSAERPKGSFSTLEIQRTEQGDSAMYLCAGGETQYFGPGTRLLVL.

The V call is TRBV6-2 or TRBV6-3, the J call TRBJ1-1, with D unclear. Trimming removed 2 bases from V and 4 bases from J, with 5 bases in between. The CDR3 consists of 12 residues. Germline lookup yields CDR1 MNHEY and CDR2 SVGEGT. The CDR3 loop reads CASSYTATEAFF. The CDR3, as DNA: TGTGCCAGCAGTTACACGGCCACTGAAGCTTTCTTT.